The 20 T cell receptor beta chains reported below all come from one sample, sequenced in a study of cytomegalovirus exposure and HLA in healthy donors. With 60 Vbeta and 13 Jbeta primers, the PCR was carried out. TCRdb's table, derived via immunoSEQ multiplex PCR, lists solely in-frame clones and lacks some. The listing contains some 46,000 clones. The sequenced sample was PBMCs. These receptors all stem from a male donor in good health and CMV-seronegative.

The chain links TRBV9 to TRBJ2-1; 12 nucleotides agree with TRBD1. The V gene end was trimmed by 0 bases and the J gene end by 9 bases; junction bases not matched to a gene: 7. Germline assignment: CDR1 SGDLS and CDR2 YYNGEE. The CDR3 extends over 16 amino acids. CDR3 region: CASSVGDRGRRFEQFF. The DNA of the CDR3 is TGTGCCAGCAGCGTAGGGGACAGGGGGCGCCGTTTTGAGCAGTTCTTC.

The gene calls are TRBV9 and TRBJ1-2, with a possible D match to TRBD1 (5 bases). Trimming stripped 4 bases from V and 8 bases from J, with 27 bases between. Germline V CDR1 and CDR2: SGDLS, YYNGEE. The length of the CDR3 is 17 residues. The CDR3, as DNA: TGTGCCAGCAGCTCCCGAGCCTTAGGGGCCCAGACTGGGGGCTACACCTTC. This sequence encodes CASSSRALGAQTGGYTF.

CDR3 nucleotides: TGTGCCAGCAGCGTAGACGGTTTGGCCGGGGAGCTGTTTTTT. Its protein product is CASSVDGLAGELFF. The chain recombines TRBV9 with TRBJ2-2; D uncertain. V was shortened by 0 bases and J by 6 bases, with 9 bases between the two germline ends. In germline, CDR1 is SGDLS, CDR2 YYNGEE. This CDR3 has 14 amino acids. Supplemented by reference TRBV9 and TRBJ2-2, the full variable domain reads DSGVTQTPKHLITATGQRVTLRCSPRSGDLSVYWYQQSLDQGLQFLIQYYNGEERAKGNILERFSAQQFPDLHSELNLSSLELGDSALYFCASSVDGLAGELFFGEGSRLTVL.

V usage is TRBV11-2 and J usage is TRBJ2-5, with 10 bases matching TRBD2. V trimming: 6 bases; J trimming: 5 bases; junction bases outside the gene matches: 12. In germline, CDR1 is SGHAT, CDR2 FQNNGV. The CDR3 sequence is 16 residues long. Here the CDR3 reads CASSPLSGRARETQYF. In DNA form, the CDR3 reads TGTGCCAGCAGTCCTCTAAGCGGGAGGGCCCGTGAGACCCAGTACTTC. Variable domain in full (rest from reference TRBV11-2 and TRBJ2-5): EAGVAQSPRYKIIEKRQSVAFWCNPISGHATLYWYQQILGQGPKLLIQFQNNGVVDDSQLPKDRFSAERLKGVDSTLKIQPAKLEDSAVYLCASSPLSGRARETQYFGPGTRLLVL.

CDR3: CAISGALGNTIYF. As DNA, the CDR3 is TGTGCCATCAGTGGGGCATTAGGAAACACCATATATTTT. The chain joins TRBV10-3 to TRBJ1-3; no clear D. The V end was cut by 4 bases, the J end by 4 bases, with 8 bases between. The CDR3 is 13 residues long. Germline V lookup: CDR1 ENHRY, CDR2 SYGVKD.

The chain combines TRBV19 with TRBJ2-1; 8 positions match TRBD1. Germline CDR1 reads LNHDA; CDR2 reads SQIVND (reference sequence). This CDR3 has 15 amino acids. V was pared by 7 bases and J by 3 bases, with 8 bases of the junction left unmatched. DNA of the CDR3: TGTGCCAGTAAAGAGCAGGGGGCGGTCTACAATGAGCAGTTCTTC. Translation gives CASKEQGAVYNEQFF.

V is TRBV4-1 and J is TRBJ2-1, with 9 nucleotides matching TRBD1. V lost 2 bases to trimming and J lost 6 bases; unmatched junction nucleotides: 8. CDR1 and CDR2 (germline): MGHRA, YSYEKL. The CDR3 has 16 residues. CDR3 nucleotide sequence: TGCGCCAGCAGCCAACCCGGGACAGGGAGACTCAATGAGCAGTTCTTC. Residues: CASSQPGTGRLNEQFF.

The chain joins TRBV11-2 to TRBJ2-1; the D gene is possibly TRBD1 (5 bases). Trimming took off 4 bases at V and 4 bases at J, with 11 bases between the two ends. The CDR3 is 14 amino acids. In germline, CDR1 is SGHAT, CDR2 FQNNGV. CDR3 residues: CASSYQGTYNEQFF. The CDR3 DNA is TGTGCCAGCAGCTACCAGGGCACGTACAATGAGCAGTTCTTC.

The V and J genes are TRBV7-9 and TRBJ1-1; possibly TRBD1 for D (5 bases). CDR3 length: 17 residues. In germline, CDR1 is SEHNR, CDR2 FQNEAQ (reference sequence). With 2 bases removed from V and 0 bases from J, the gap between germline ends came to 16 bases. CDR3 sequence: CASSLRADRNMNTEAFF. The DNA of the CDR3 is TGTGCCAGCAGCTTAAGGGCAGACAGAAACATGAACACTGAAGCTTTCTTT.

The chain carries TRBV2 and TRBJ2-1; 9 nucleotides agree with TRBD2. The J segment lost 3 bases and the V segment lost 5 bases, leaving 8 bases of the junction unmatched. Germline CDR1 and CDR2: SNHLY and FYNNEI. This CDR3 is built from 16 residues. The CDR3: CASSRGREGHYNEQFF. CDR3 in DNA: TGTGCCAGCAGTAGGGGGCGGGAGGGCCACTACAATGAGCAGTTCTTC. Looking up the rest from reference TRBV2 and TRBJ2-1 gives the full variable domain: EPEVTQTPSHQVTQMGQEVILRCVPISNHLYFYWYRQILGQKVEFLVSFYNNEISEKSEIFDDQFSVERPDGSNFTLKIRSTKLEDSAMYFCASSRGREGHYNEQFFGPGTRLTVL.

The chain is built from TRBV7-9 and TRBJ1-4; 7 positions agree with TRBD1. The CDR3 consists of 15 residues. Trimming at V came to 5 bases and at J to 4 bases, leaving 7 bases not matched to a gene. Germline V CDR1 and CDR2: SEHNR, FQNEAQ (reference sequence). The CDR3 loop reads CASSALDRLNEKLFF. Here the CDR3 DNA reads TGTGCCAGCAGCGCCTTGGACAGGCTTAATGAAAAACTGTTTTTT.

This chain joins TRBV5-4 and TRBJ1-1, with D hard to call. CDR3 length equals 13 residues. Germline lookup yields CDR1 SGHNT and CDR2 YYREEE (reference sequence). V lost 4 bases and J lost 5, with 12 bases in between. CDR3 nucleotides: TGTGCCAGCAGCCCCCCGAGCGGGACTGAAGCTTTCTTT. Protein product: CASSPPSGTEAFF.

V is TRBV6-5 and J is TRBJ2-5; D gene unclear. V lost 7 bases and J 0 bases, leaving 3 bases between the germline ends. The CDR3 sequence is 11 residues long. CDR1 MNHEY and CDR2 SVGAGI come from the germline V gene. In DNA form, the CDR3 reads TGTGCCAGCACCGACCAAGAGACCCAGTACTTC. Translating gives CASTDQETQYF.

The chain recombines TRBV29-1 with TRBJ1-1; the match to TRBD1 covers 9 bases. The V gene end was trimmed by 6 bases and the J gene end by 5 bases; junction bases not matched to a gene: 7. The CDR3 length is 13 residues. Germline V CDR1 and CDR2: SQVTM, ANQGSEA. In nucleotides, the CDR3 is TGCAGCGTGAGACAGGGGGGGCGGACTGAAGCTTTCTTT. Encoded protein: CSVRQGGRTEAFF.

The chain links TRBV10-3 to TRBJ2-3, with D tentatively TRBD2 (6 bases). The CDR3 contains 14 residues. V was shortened by 2 bases and J by 4 bases, with 10 bases between the two germline ends. Germline V gene data show CDR1 as ENHRY and CDR2 as SYGVKD. CDR3: CAISEGTSPDTQYF. The CDR3 nucleotides read TGTGCCATCAGTGAGGGCACTAGCCCAGATACGCAGTATTTT.

V and J are TRBV18 and TRBJ1-2; no reliable D call. Trimming took off 9 bases at V and 6 bases at J, with 17 bases between the two ends. CDR3 length: 13 amino acids. Germline CDR1 is KGHSH and CDR2 is LQKENI. The CDR3 DNA follows: TGTGCCAGTTACGAAAACGAGGGCAATGGCTACACCTTC. Translating gives CASYENEGNGYTF.

The chain employs TRBV6-1 and TRBJ2-7; 7 bases line up with TRBD2. Per germline, CDR1 MNHNS and CDR2 SASEGT. Losses at the gene ends were 5 bases for V and 7 bases for J; bases not matched to a gene: 8. The CDR3 is 13 residues long. CDR3 in amino acids: CASSRGETREQYF. The CDR3 DNA reads as TGTGCCAGCAGTCGGGGGGAAACGAGGGAGCAGTACTTC.

V and J are TRBV4-1 and TRBJ1-5, with D possibly being TRBD1 (6 bases). CDR1 is MGHRA and CDR2 is YSYEKL in the germline V gene. The ends were cut back, 1 base at V and 6 bases at J, with 16 bases in the middle. This CDR3 has 16 amino acids. The CDR3 DNA follows: TGCGCCAGCAGCCAAGTTCGGGCAGGGGCTTTTCAGCCCCAGCATTTT. Translation: CASSQVRAGAFQPQHF.

The V call is TRBV28, the J call TRBJ2-6; weak D call: TRBD2 (5 bases). Germline CDR1 is MDHEN and CDR2 is SYDVKM. The germline V and J ends were trimmed by 6 bases and 4 bases, with 13 bases remaining between them. CDR3 length equals 15 residues. As DNA, the CDR3 is TGTGCCAGCAGACCTTCTACGGGGGGGGCCAACGTCCTGACTTTC. Translated: CASRPSTGGANVLTF.

The rearrangement links TRBV28 to TRBJ2-7; D ambiguous. Germline CDR1 reads MDHEN; CDR2 reads SYDVKM. The CDR3 length is 12 residues. V was cut by 3 bases and J by 5 bases, with 8 bases left in between. The CDR3 region has the DNA TGTGCCAGCAGTTTCAGAGGCAACGAGCAGTACTTC. Its translation is CASSFRGNEQYF.